This is a list of T cell receptor beta chains from one sample in a study of T cell responses to AZD1222 COVID-19 vaccine. TCRdb's table, derived via immunoSEQ multiplex PCR, lists solely in-frame clones and lacks some. The sample lists approximately 120,000 clones; roughly 90% were seen once. The sample here was peripheral blood, taken on day 0 of AZD1222 vaccination. These receptors were collected from an adult in good health. CDR3s include the opening cysteine and the closing phenylalanine or tryptophan. D genes are given only for firm matches. Not all rows give a size; the values are once, few, many and, for expanded clones, a class.

v_gene: TRBV13; d_gene: TRBD1; j_gene: TRBJ1-2; abundance: .; CDR3nt: TGTGCCAGCAGCTTAGGTTCGGGACAGGGGTATGGCTACACCTTC; CDR3aa: CASSLGSGQGYGYTF
v_gene: TRBV11-2; d_gene: .; j_gene: TRBJ2-4; abundance: .; CDR3nt: TGTGCCAGCAGGACCGAGGGGAACATTCAGTACTTC; CDR3aa: CASRTEGNIQYF
v_gene: TRBV5-1; d_gene: TRBD2; j_gene: TRBJ2-7; abundance: .; CDR3nt: TGCGCCAGCAGCCGAACTCAGACTAGCGCCTTCTCCTACGAGCAGTACTTC; CDR3aa: CASSRTQTSAFSYEQYF
v_gene: TRBV19; d_gene: .; j_gene: TRBJ2-5; abundance: .; CDR3nt: TGTGCCAGTAGTATAGATCCGGGCCGAGAGACCCAGTACTTC; CDR3aa: CASSIDPGRETQYF
v_gene: TRBV10-3; d_gene: TRBD1; j_gene: TRBJ1-1; abundance: .; CDR3nt: TGTGCCATCAGTGAACAGGGGGAGAACACTGAAGCTTTCTTT; CDR3aa: CAISEQGENTEAFF
v_gene: TRBV27; d_gene: .; j_gene: TRBJ2-7; abundance: .; CDR3nt: TGTGCCAGCAGTTTTGGAGTGGGAGCCTACGAGCAGTACTTC; CDR3aa: CASSFGVGAYEQYF
v_gene: TRBV12-5; d_gene: .; j_gene: TRBJ1-1; abundance: once; CDR3nt: TGTGCTAGTGGGTCTACACCTGGAGTCATGAACACTGAAGCTTTCTTT; CDR3aa: CASGSTPGVMNTEAFF
v_gene: TRBV24-1; d_gene: .; j_gene: TRBJ1-2; abundance: .; CDR3nt: TGTGCCACCAGTGATTCTCAATTCAGGGATGGCTACACCTTC; CDR3aa: CATSDSQFRDGYTF
v_gene: TRBV5-6; d_gene: .; j_gene: TRBJ1-5; abundance: .; CDR3nt: TGTGCCAGCAGCTTGGGGGGGCAGGGACAGCCCCAGCATTTT; CDR3aa: CASSLGGQGQPQHF
v_gene: TRBV7-9; d_gene: .; j_gene: TRBJ1-1; abundance: once; CDR3nt: TGTGCCAGCAGCCCCGGATGGAACACTGAAGCTTTCTTT; CDR3aa: CASSPGWNTEAFF
v_gene: TRBV2; d_gene: .; j_gene: TRBJ2-5; abundance: .; CDR3nt: TGTGCCAGCGGTGTAGCGGTTCAAGAGACCCAGTACTTC; CDR3aa: CASGVAVQETQYF
v_gene: TRBV11-1; d_gene: .; j_gene: TRBJ2-7; abundance: .; CDR3nt: TGTGCCAGCAGCGCCCACACGGACGCATCCTACGAGCAGTACTTC; CDR3aa: CASSAHTDASYEQYF
v_gene: TRBV12-3/TRBV12-4; d_gene: .; j_gene: TRBJ1-2; abundance: .; CDR3nt: TGTGCCAGCAGTTCCTGGACGGGGGATGGCTACACCTTC; CDR3aa: CASSSWTGDGYTF
v_gene: TRBV5-6; d_gene: TRBD1; j_gene: TRBJ2-7; abundance: .; CDR3nt: TGTGCCAGCAGCTTGGCAAAACAGGGGCGGTGGTACGAGCAGTACTTC; CDR3aa: CASSLAKQGRWYEQYF
v_gene: TRBV18; d_gene: .; j_gene: TRBJ2-1; abundance: .; CDR3nt: TGTGCCAGCTCACCACCTAGTTCGGCAACTACCTCTCACAATGAGCAGTTCTTC; CDR3aa: CASSPPSSATTSHNEQFF
v_gene: TRBV2; d_gene: .; j_gene: TRBJ2-3; abundance: .; CDR3nt: TGTGCCAGCAGCCCTACTGCTGATACGCAGTATTTT; CDR3aa: CASSPTADTQYF
v_gene: TRBV2; d_gene: TRBD2; j_gene: TRBJ2-7; abundance: once; CDR3nt: TGTGCCACCACCCGGGGGGAGGCTTGGATCTCCTACGAGCAGTACTTC; CDR3aa: CATTRGEAWISYEQYF
v_gene: TRBV2; d_gene: TRBD1; j_gene: TRBJ1-1; abundance: .; CDR3nt: TGTGCCAGCAGTGACCGGACAGGGGAAGCTTTCTTT; CDR3aa: CASSDRTGEAFF
v_gene: TRBV6-5; d_gene: TRBD1; j_gene: TRBJ2-7; abundance: .; CDR3nt: TGTGCCAGCAGACCCGGGACAGGAGACTACGAGCAGTACTTC; CDR3aa: CASRPGTGDYEQYF
v_gene: TRBV7-9; d_gene: TRBD2; j_gene: TRBJ2-2; abundance: .; CDR3nt: TGTGCCAGCAGCTTAGGTAGCGGGACAAACACCGGGGAGCTGTTTTTT; CDR3aa: CASSLGSGTNTGELFF
v_gene: TRBV27; d_gene: TRBD1; j_gene: TRBJ1-2; abundance: .; CDR3nt: TGTGCCAGCAGTTCAAAAACCCGACAGGGGGCCTACTATGGCTACACCTTC; CDR3aa: CASSSKTRQGAYYGYTF
v_gene: TRBV7-9; d_gene: TRBD2; j_gene: TRBJ2-4; abundance: .; CDR3nt: TGTGCCAGCAGCGGGGGGACTAGCGGTAGACTAGCCAAAAACATTCAGTACTTC; CDR3aa: CASSGGTSGRLAKNIQYF
v_gene: TRBV23-1; d_gene: .; j_gene: TRBJ2-7; abundance: .; CDR3nt: TGCGCCAGCTGGACACCTGAGAGGGCGGGACATAGCTCCTACGAGCAGTACTTC; CDR3aa: CASWTPERAGHSSYEQYF
v_gene: TRBV29-1; d_gene: .; j_gene: TRBJ2-7; abundance: .; CDR3nt: TGCAGCGTTGATCAGCAGGGCTACGAGCAGTACTTC; CDR3aa: CSVDQQGYEQYF
v_gene: TRBV3-1/TRBV3-2; d_gene: .; j_gene: TRBJ1-5; abundance: .; CDR3nt: TGTGCCAGCGGCGGGGGCCTGAGCAATCAGCCCCAGCATTTT; CDR3aa: CASGGGLSNQPQHF
v_gene: TRBV18; d_gene: .; j_gene: TRBJ2-3; abundance: .; CDR3nt: TGTGCCAGCTCACCACCCCAGGGTAGAACAGATACGCAGTATTTT; CDR3aa: CASSPPQGRTDTQYF
v_gene: TRBV5-4; d_gene: TRBD2; j_gene: TRBJ2-1; abundance: once; CDR3nt: TGTGCCAGCAGCGGACTAGCGGGTTCGGCCGGAGAGCAGTTCTTC; CDR3aa: CASSGLAGSAGEQFF
v_gene: TRBV6-4; d_gene: .; j_gene: TRBJ2-7; abundance: .; CDR3nt: TGTGCCAGCAGTGATCGCTTAGGGGGAGAGCAGTACTTC; CDR3aa: CASSDRLGGEQYF
v_gene: TRBV10-3; d_gene: .; j_gene: TRBJ1-2; abundance: .; CDR3nt: TGTGCCATCAGTGAGTCGATTTTGGAGCGTGGCTACACCTTC; CDR3aa: CAISESILERGYTF
v_gene: TRBV28; d_gene: .; j_gene: TRBJ2-7; abundance: .; CDR3nt: TGTGCCAGCATAAACGACGGAACCTACGAGCAGTACTTC; CDR3aa: CASINDGTYEQYF